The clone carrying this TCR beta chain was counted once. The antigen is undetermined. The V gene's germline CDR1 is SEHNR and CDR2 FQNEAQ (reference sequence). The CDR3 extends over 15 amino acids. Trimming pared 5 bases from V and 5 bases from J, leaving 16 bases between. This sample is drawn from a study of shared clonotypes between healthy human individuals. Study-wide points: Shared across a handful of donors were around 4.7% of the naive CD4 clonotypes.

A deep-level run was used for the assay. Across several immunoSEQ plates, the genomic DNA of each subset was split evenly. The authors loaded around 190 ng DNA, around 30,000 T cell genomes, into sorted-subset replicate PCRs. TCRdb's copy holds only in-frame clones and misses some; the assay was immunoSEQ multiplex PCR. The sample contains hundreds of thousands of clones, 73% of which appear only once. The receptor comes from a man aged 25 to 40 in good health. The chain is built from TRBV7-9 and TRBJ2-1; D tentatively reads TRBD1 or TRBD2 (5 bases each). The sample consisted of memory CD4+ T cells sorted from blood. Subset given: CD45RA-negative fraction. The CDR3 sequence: CASSPRWGSDNEQFF. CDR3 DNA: TGTGCCAGCAGCCCTCGTTGGGGGTCCGACAATGAGCAGTTCTTC.